This TCR beta chain originates from a study of response to subunit inactivated influenza vaccine. TCRdb ran MiXCR on the RT-PCR reads and lists one entry per CDR3 protein. The data show 700,000 to 900,000 distinct CDR3 sequences, 21% seen once. Study-wide findings and caveats: The authors suggested that every seasonal influenza vaccination recruits few new T cells.

Points on this clonotype: What it binds is not known.

The specimen was PBMCs from blood, collected about 5 days after vaccination. The TCR was taken from a man aged 50-60 years who received an inactivated influenza vaccine.

This CDR3 reads CASRSPESSYNEQFF. CDR3 DNA: TGTGCCAGCAGATCACCAGAATCCTCCTACAATGAGCAGTTCTTC. The chain uses TRBV2 and TRBJ2-1; no firm D call. Trimming took 6 bases from V and 0 from J, leaving 12 bases between them. CDR1 SNHLY and CDR2 FYNNEI come from the germline V gene. The CDR3 consists of 15 residues.